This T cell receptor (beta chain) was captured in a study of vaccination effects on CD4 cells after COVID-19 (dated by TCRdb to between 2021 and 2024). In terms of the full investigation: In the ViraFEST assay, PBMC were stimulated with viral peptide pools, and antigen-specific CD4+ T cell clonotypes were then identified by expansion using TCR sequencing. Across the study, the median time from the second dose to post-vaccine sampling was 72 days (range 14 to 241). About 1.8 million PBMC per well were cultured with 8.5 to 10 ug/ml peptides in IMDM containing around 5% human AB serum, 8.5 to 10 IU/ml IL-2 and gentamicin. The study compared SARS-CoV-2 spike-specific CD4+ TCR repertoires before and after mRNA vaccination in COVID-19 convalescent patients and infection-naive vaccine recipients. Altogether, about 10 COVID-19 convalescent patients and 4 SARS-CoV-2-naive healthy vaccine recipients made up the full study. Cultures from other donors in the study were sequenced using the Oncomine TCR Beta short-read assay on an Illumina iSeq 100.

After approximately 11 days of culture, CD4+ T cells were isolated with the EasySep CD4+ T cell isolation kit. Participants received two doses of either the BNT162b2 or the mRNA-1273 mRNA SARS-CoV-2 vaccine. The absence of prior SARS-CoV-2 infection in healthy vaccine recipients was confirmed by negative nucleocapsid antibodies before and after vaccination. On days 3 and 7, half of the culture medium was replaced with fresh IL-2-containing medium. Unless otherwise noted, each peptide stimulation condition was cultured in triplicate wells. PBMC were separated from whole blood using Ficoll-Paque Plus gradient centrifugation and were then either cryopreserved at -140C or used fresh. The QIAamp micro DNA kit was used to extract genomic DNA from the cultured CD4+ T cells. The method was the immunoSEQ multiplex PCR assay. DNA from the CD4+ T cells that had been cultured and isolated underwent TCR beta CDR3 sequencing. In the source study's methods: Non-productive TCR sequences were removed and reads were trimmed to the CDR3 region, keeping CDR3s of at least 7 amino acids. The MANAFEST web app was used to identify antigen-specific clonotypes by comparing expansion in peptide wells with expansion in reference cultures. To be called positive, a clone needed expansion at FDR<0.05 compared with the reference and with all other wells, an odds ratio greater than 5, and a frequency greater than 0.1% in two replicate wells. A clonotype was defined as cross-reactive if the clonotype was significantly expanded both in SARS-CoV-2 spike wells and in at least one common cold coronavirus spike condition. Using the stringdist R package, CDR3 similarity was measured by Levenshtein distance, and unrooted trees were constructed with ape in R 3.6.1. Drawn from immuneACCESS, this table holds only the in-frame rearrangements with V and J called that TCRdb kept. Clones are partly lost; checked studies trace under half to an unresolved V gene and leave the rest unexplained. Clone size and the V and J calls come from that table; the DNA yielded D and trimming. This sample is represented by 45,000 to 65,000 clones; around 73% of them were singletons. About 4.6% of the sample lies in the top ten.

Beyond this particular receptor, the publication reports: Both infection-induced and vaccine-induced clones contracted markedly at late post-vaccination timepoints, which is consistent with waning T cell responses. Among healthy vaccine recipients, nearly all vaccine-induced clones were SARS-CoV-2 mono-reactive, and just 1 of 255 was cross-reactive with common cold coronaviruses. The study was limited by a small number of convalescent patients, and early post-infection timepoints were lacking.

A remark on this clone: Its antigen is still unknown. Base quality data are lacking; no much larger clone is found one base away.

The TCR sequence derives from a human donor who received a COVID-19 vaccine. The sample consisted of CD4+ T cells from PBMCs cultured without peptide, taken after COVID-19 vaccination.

The DNA is TGCGCCAGCAGCCAAGAGGTAGGCTTATACGAGCAGTACTTC. Its translation reads: CASSQEVGLYEQYF. The sequence joins TRBV4-3 to TRBJ2-7; there is no confident call for the D gene. Trimming at the junction amounts to 0 bases on V and 4 bases on J, and the germline ends lie 10 bases apart. CDR1 is given as LGHNA and CDR2 as YSLEER, both from the germline V gene. The CDR3 runs 14 amino acids, cysteine and phenylalanine included. Left in the record is the CDR3 DNA by itself, 42 bases read in frame from the first base.